This T cell receptor beta chain was retrieved from a study of T-cell memory formation after mild COVID-19. Whole-study results and caveats: While clones contracting from day 15 to 85 were balanced between CD4 and CD8, later expanders leaned CD4+. Of the contracting clones, CD4+ ones lay mainly in CM and EM, and CD8+ ones in EMRA. Specificity for SARS-CoV-2 was not confirmed among the second-wave clones peaking on day 37.

Germline V gene data show CDR1 as MNHEY and CDR2 as SVGAGI. The CDR3 contains 19 residues. J lost 7 bases, V lost 5 bases, and 16 bases had no gene match. Turning to this clonotype: Its antigen is not known.

In TCRdb, the 5' RACE reads were re-called with MiXCR into one record per CDR3 protein. Among around 140,000 distinct CDR3 sequences listed, about 23% were seen once. Sequencing was carried out using PBMCs or a T cell subset sorted from them (not recorded which). The source is an adult woman who had mild COVID-19 (a few samples of this study predate the infection). Cell type and time point are not known. The chain uses TRBV6-5 and TRBJ2-1, with 14 nucleotides matching TRBD2. The CDR3 coding sequence is TGTGCCAGCAGTCTCAGAATCCCGGGACTAGCGGGAGATTCGAATGAGCAGTTCTTC. This gives the protein CASSLRIPGLAGDSNEQFF.